The 19 T cell receptor beta chains presented below share a single source sample, sequenced in a study of cytomegalovirus exposure and HLA in healthy donors. With 60 Vbeta and 13 Jbeta primers, the PCR was carried out. TCRdb keeps only in-frame clones here, not all; method: immunoSEQ multiplex PCR. This table holds 150,000 to 200,000 clones, approximately 86% found once. The material sequenced was PBMCs. The receptor set was obtained from a male donor in good health and CMV-seronegative.

This clone was seen just once. The rearrangement joins TRBV7-3 to TRBJ1-1; weak D call: TRBD1 (6 bases). The CDR3 covers 13 residues. Trimming took off 5 bases at V and 2 bases at J, with 9 bases between the two ends. Germline CDR1 SGHTA, CDR2 FQGTGA. As DNA, the CDR3 is TGTGCCAGCAGCCAGACAGGCAACACTGAAGCTTTCTTT. Its translation is CASSQTGNTEAFF.

This clone showed up just a few times. The V and J genes are TRBV6-4 and TRBJ2-7; 12 bases fit TRBD2. Germline-derived CDR1 and CDR2 are MRHNA and SNTAGT. V was pared by 3 bases and J by 0 bases, with 0 bases of the junction left unmatched. The CDR3 is 15 residues long. The CDR3 spells CASSETSGSSYEQYF. The CDR3 region has the DNA TGTGCCAGCAGTGAGACTAGCGGGAGCTCCTACGAGCAGTACTTC.

This clone was seen more than once but under ten times. The J gene is TRBJ1-1, the V gene TRBV7-9; D gene unclear. The CDR3 totals 16 residues. V lost 1 base and J 1 base, leaving 13 bases between the germline ends. CDR1 is SEHNR and CDR2 is FQNEAQ in the germline V gene (reference sequence). This chain's CDR3 is CASSLGWATGNTEAFF. The DNA for the CDR3 is TGTGCCAGCAGCTTAGGCTGGGCAACTGGGAACACTGAAGCTTTCTTT.

The chain joins TRBV18 to TRBJ1-3; 7 bases line up with TRBD1. V trimming: 5 bases; J trimming: 2 bases; junction bases outside the gene matches: 9. The CDR3 runs 16 residues. Germline V gene sequence: CDR1 KGHSH, CDR2 LQKENI. The CDR3 is CASSLPTGTAGNTIYF. In DNA, the CDR3 is TGTGCCAGCTCATTACCGACAGGGACCGCTGGAAACACCATATATTTT.

The chain recombines TRBV18 with TRBJ2-7; the match to TRBD2 covers 10 bases. V gave up 3 bases and J gave up 12 bases; unmatched junction bases: 14. The CDR3 covers 15 residues. CDR1 and CDR2 (germline): KGHSH, LQKENI. CDR3 amino acids: CASSPTLAGEGPVYF. The CDR3 coding sequence is TGTGCCAGCTCACCGACTCTAGCGGGAGAGGGGCCGGTGTACTTC.

The gene calls are TRBV7-6 and TRBJ2-3; TRBD1 matches 7 bases. The germline gives CDR1 SGHVS, CDR2 FNYEAQ. This CDR3 is built from 15 residues. Trimming removed 4 bases from V and 2 bases from J; junction bases left unmatched: 6. As DNA, the CDR3 is TGTGCCAGCAGCTCGGGACAGATTCTCACAGATACGCAGTATTTT. Its protein is CASSSGQILTDTQYF.

This chain links TRBV9 with TRBJ1-1; TRBD1 is a possible D gene (6 bases). The ends were cut back, 0 bases at V and 4 bases at J, with 7 bases in the middle. This CDR3 has 13 amino acids. Germline CDR1 is SGDLS and CDR2 is YYNGEE. The CDR3 here is CASSVVDSTEAFF. CDR3 coding DNA: TGTGCCAGCAGCGTAGTGGACAGCACTGAAGCTTTCTTT. The variable domain in full, with the rest retrieved from reference TRBV9 and TRBJ1-1, is DSGVTQTPKHLITATGQRVTLRCSPRSGDLSVYWYQQSLDQGLQFLIQYYNGEERAKGNILERFSAQQFPDLHSELNLSSLELGDSALYFCASSVVDSTEAFFGQGTRLTVV.

This chain links TRBV6-1 with TRBJ2-2, with 10 nucleotides matching TRBD2. Per germline, CDR1 MNHNS and CDR2 SASEGT. The length of the CDR3 is 15 residues. V gave up 3 bases and J gave up 3 bases; unmatched junction bases: 1. CDR3 residues: CASSDLAGDTGELFF. The DNA for the CDR3 is TGTGCCAGCAGTGACCTAGCGGGGGACACCGGGGAGCTGTTTTTT.

The V call is TRBV5-4, the J call TRBJ2-5; unclear D gene. Germline V lookup: CDR1 SGHNT, CDR2 YYREEE (reference sequence). CDR3 length equals 14 residues. V was cut by 0 bases and J by 1 base, with 7 bases left in between. CDR3 coding DNA: TGTGCCAGCAGCTTGGTTGGCACCCAAGAGACCCAGTACTTC. Encoded protein: CASSLVGTQETQYF.

This clone was seen once. Other DNA sequences from this sample encode an identical CDR3 as well. The chain couples TRBV9 to TRBJ2-5; tentative D call: TRBD1 (6 bases). Deletions cut 0 bases from V and 1 base from J, with 13 bases between. From germline, CDR1 is SGDLS and CDR2 YYNGEE. The CDR3 totals 16 residues. The CDR3 DNA is TGTGCCAGCAGCGTAGACAGGGCAGGAATCCAAGAGACCCAGTACTTC. This sequence encodes CASSVDRAGIQETQYF.

The chain has TRBV5-6 and TRBJ2-3; 13 positions agree with TRBD2. The germline V gene has CDR1 SGHDT and CDR2 YYEEEE. CDR3 length: 13 residues. V shed 3 bases, J shed 11 bases, and the junction held 3 bases outside the gene matches. CDR3 protein: CASSSRLAGGQYF. The DNA for the CDR3 is TGTGCCAGCAGCTCCCGACTAGCGGGAGGGCAGTATTTT.

The chain couples TRBV29-1 to TRBJ2-1; D remains unclear. The CDR3 sequence is 13 residues long. V dropped 6 bases and J dropped 8 bases, with 17 bases sitting between them. Looked up from germline, CDR1 is SQVTM and CDR2 is ANQGSEA. CDR3 amino acids: CSVRSIPPDEQFF. CDR3 nucleotides: TGCAGCGTGAGGTCAATCCCCCCGGATGAGCAGTTCTTC.

This clone showed up just once. This chain joins TRBV7-8 and TRBJ1-5; perhaps TRBD1 as D (6 bases). The CDR3 runs to 16 residues. With 5 bases removed from V and 1 base from J, the gap between germline ends came to 15 bases. From germline, CDR1 is SGHVS and CDR2 FQNEAQ. The CDR3 sequence is CASSPDRGFSNQPQHF. The DNA of the CDR3 is TGTGCCAGCAGCCCCGATAGGGGGTTCAGCAATCAGCCCCAGCATTTT.

This clone was found a few times. The CDR3 nucleotides read TGTGCCAGCAGCGTAGACAGGGCTAACACTGAAGCTTTCTTT. It encodes CASSVDRANTEAFF. V gene TRBV7-6 combines with J gene TRBJ1-1, with 7 bases that match TRBD1. V lost 5 bases, J lost 2 bases, and 5 bases stayed unmatched. The CDR3 extends over 14 amino acids. Per the germline V gene, CDR1 is SGHVS and CDR2 is FNYEAQ.

This clone was found once. J is TRBJ2-1 and V is TRBV7-8; TRBD2 aligns across 8 bases. With V trimmed by 4 bases and J by 7 bases, 18 bases remained unmatched. CDR1 is SGHVS and CDR2 is FQNEAQ in the germline V gene. This CDR3 has 18 amino acids. The CDR3 nucleotides read TGTGCCAGCAGCTATGGGTCTACTAGCGGCTTAGGGGGGAATGAGCAGTTCTTC. Its protein product is CASSYGSTSGLGGNEQFF.

The chain links TRBV7-3 to TRBJ1-1; D not certain. The germline V and J ends were trimmed by 1 base and 3 bases, with 9 bases remaining between them. Germline CDR1 SGHTA, CDR2 FQGTGA. This CDR3 has 14 residues. The CDR3 is CASSLSGLHTEAFF. CDR3 nucleotides: TGTGCCAGCAGCTTAAGTGGGCTGCACACTGAAGCTTTCTTT.

The chain is built from TRBV9 and TRBJ2-5; TRBD2 might be the D (5 bases). Germline V gene lookup returns CDR1 SGDLS and CDR2 YYNGEE. The ends were cut back, 2 bases at V and 3 bases at J, with 14 bases in the middle. The CDR3 extends over 15 amino acids. The chain's CDR3 is CASSVRGTKEETQYF. CDR3 coding DNA: TGTGCCAGCAGCGTCCGGGGTACCAAAGAAGAGACCCAGTACTTC.

V usage is TRBV18 and J usage is TRBJ2-5, with 7 bases aligning to TRBD1. CDR3 size: 16 residues. From germline, CDR1 is KGHSH and CDR2 LQKENI. V was clipped by 0 bases and J by 3 bases; unmatched bases: 7. As DNA, the CDR3 is TGTGCCAGCTCACCACCTCAGACAGGGATTAAAGAGACCCAGTACTTC. Protein sequence: CASSPPQTGIKETQYF.

The V gene is TRBV6-5, the J gene TRBJ1-1; D is possibly TRBD1 (5 bases). CDR1 MNHEY and CDR2 SVGAGI come from the germline V gene. This CDR3 spans 13 amino acids. The ends were cut back, 0 bases at V and 6 bases at J, with 8 bases in the middle. The CDR3 bases are TGTGCCAGCAGTTACTCGAGACAGTCTGAAGCTTTCTTT. Translated: CASSYSRQSEAFF.